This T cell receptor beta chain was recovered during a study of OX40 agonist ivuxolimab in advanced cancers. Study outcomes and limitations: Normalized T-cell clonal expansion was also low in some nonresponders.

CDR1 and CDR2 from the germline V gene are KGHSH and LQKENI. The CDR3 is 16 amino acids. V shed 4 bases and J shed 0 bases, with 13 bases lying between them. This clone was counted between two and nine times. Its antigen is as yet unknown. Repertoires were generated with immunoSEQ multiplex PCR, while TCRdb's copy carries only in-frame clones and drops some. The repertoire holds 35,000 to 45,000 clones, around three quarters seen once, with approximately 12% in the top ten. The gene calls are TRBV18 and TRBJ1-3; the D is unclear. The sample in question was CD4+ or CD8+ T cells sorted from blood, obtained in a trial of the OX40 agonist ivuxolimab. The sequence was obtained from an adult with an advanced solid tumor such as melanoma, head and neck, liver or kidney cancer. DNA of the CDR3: TGTGCCAGCTCACGCGGCTCACCAAACTCTGGAAACACCATATATTTT. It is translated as CASSRGSPNSGNTIYF. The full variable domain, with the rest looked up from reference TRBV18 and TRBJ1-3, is NAGVMQNPRHLVRRRGQEARLRCSPMKGHSHVYWYRQLPEEGLKFMVYLQKENIIDESGMPKERFSAEFPKEGPSILRIQQVVRGDSAAYFCASSRGSPNSGNTIYFGEGSWLTVV.